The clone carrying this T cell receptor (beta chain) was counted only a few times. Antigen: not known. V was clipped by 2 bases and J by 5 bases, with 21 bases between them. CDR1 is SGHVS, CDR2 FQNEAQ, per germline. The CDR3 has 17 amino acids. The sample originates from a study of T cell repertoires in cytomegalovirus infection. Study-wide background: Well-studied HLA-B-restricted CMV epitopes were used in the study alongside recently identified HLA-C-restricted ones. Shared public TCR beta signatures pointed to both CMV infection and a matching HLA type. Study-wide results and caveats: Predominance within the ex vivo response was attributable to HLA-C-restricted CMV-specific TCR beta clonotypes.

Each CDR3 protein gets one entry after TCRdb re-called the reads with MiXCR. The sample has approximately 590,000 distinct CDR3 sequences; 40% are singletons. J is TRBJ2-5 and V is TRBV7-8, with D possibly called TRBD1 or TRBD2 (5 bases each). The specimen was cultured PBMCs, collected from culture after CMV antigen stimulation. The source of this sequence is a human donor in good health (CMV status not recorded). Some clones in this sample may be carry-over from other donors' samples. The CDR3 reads CASSLTRIRTRGETQYF. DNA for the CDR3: TGTGCCAGCAGCTTAACCAGGATTCGGACACGAGGGGAGACCCAGTACTTC.